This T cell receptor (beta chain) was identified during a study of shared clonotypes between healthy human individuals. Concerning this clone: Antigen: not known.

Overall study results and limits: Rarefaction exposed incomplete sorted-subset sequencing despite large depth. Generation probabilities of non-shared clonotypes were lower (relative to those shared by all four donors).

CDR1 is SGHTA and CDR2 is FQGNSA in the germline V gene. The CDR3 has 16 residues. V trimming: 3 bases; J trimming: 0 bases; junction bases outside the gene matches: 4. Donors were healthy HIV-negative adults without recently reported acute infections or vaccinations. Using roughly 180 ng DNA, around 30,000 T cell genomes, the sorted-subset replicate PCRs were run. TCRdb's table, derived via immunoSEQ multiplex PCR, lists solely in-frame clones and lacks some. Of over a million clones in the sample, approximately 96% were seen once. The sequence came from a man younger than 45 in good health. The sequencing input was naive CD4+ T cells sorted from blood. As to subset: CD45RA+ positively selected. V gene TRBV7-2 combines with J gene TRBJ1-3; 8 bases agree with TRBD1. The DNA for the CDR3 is TGTGCCAGCAGCTTCGTGACAGGGGACTCTGGAAACACCATATATTTT. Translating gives CASSFVTGDSGNTIYF.